Below, 11 T cell receptor beta chains from the same sample are listed, as sequenced in a study of cytomegalovirus exposure and HLA in healthy donors. Vbeta (60) and Jbeta (13) primers were used in the PCR. Profiling relied on immunoSEQ multiplex PCR, and the TCRdb table lists in-frame clones only, not all of them. The data show approximately 100,000 clones, 76% seen once. Sequenced input: PBMCs. Every receptor here comes from a man in his forties in good health and CMV-seronegative.

The genes are TRBV7-2 and TRBJ2-1; 8 positions match TRBD1. V gave up 1 base and J gave up 9 bases; unmatched junction bases: 2. CDR1 and CDR2 (germline): SGHTA, FQGNSA. CDR3 size: 13 residues. CDR3 in DNA: TGTGCCAGCAGCTTAGGACAGGGGTTTGAGCAGTTCTTC. Protein product: CASSLGQGFEQFF.

This rearrangement joins TRBV5-1 to TRBJ1-6, with 7 bases that match TRBD1. Unmatched junction bases numbered 6, after V lost 7 bases and J lost 5 bases. Germline CDR1 reads SGHRS; CDR2 reads YFSETQ. CDR3 size: 14 residues. CDR3 in amino acids: CASGTGDHNSPLHF. The CDR3 nucleotides read TGCGCCAGCGGTACAGGGGATCATAATTCACCCCTCCACTTT.

This clone has more than one count but fewer than ten. The chain joins TRBV6-5 to TRBJ1-4, with 9 bases matching TRBD1. The CDR3 sequence is 14 residues long. In germline, CDR1 is MNHEY, CDR2 SVGAGI. The trim removed 7 bases at V and 10 bases at J, leaving 10 bases unmatched. CDR3 loop: CASTTGTGHGKLFF. As DNA, the CDR3 is TGTGCCAGCACCACCGGGACAGGGCATGGAAAACTGTTTTTT.

CDR3 nucleotide sequence: TGTGCCATCAGGGGGACAGGAAGTGAGCAGTTCTTC. Its translation is CAIRGTGSEQFF. The chain couples TRBV10-3 to TRBJ2-1; TRBD1 matches at 8 bases. The CDR3 covers 12 residues. The germline V gene encodes CDR1 ENHRY and CDR2 SYGVKD. The junction had 4 bases not matched to a gene; V was cut back by 6 bases and J by 9 bases.

The V call is TRBV2, the J call TRBJ2-3; D is unclear. Germline CDR1 and CDR2: SNHLY and FYNNEI. V was shortened by 7 bases and J by 1 base, with 6 bases between the two germline ends. CDR3 length: 12 amino acids. Here the CDR3 reads CASIRGTDTQYF. In DNA form, the CDR3 reads TGTGCCAGCATACGGGGCACAGATACGCAGTATTTT.

The chain uses TRBV2 and TRBJ2-5, with 10 bases fitting TRBD1. Germline lookup yields CDR1 SNHLY and CDR2 FYNNEI. V lost 4 bases and J lost 5; bases outside the gene matches: 7. There are 15 residues in the CDR3. The CDR3 nucleotides read TGTGCCAGCAGTGCGGGACAGGGGAGTTGGGAGACCCAGTACTTC. Translating gives CASSAGQGSWETQYF.

The chain joins TRBV9 to TRBJ1-1; maybe TRBD1 (6 bases). CDR1 is SGDLS and CDR2 is YYNGEE in the germline V gene. Trimming stripped 4 bases from V and 0 bases from J, with 19 bases between. The CDR3 runs to 17 residues. CDR3: CASSPGQTFSMNTEAFF. CDR3 nucleotides: TGTGCCAGCAGCCCCGGACAGACGTTTTCTATGAACACTGAAGCTTTCTTT.

The chain couples TRBV10-1 to TRBJ1-1; 7 nucleotides line up with TRBD1. This CDR3 is built from 15 residues. J was trimmed by 1 base and V by 2 bases; bases with no gene match: 4. The germline V gene has CDR1 WNHNN and CDR2 SYGVQD (reference sequence). DNA of the CDR3: TGCGCCAGCAGTGAGGGGACAGCCACGAACACTGAAGCTTTCTTT. Its translation: CASSEGTATNTEAFF.

The chain is built from TRBV7-9 and TRBJ1-4, with a possible D match to TRBD1 (5 bases). This CDR3 comprises 12 residues. V gave up 5 bases and J gave up 7 bases, with 8 bases separating them. From germline, CDR1 is SEHNR and CDR2 FQNEAQ (reference sequence). The CDR3 DNA follows: TGTGCCAGCAGCGTTACAGGTGAAAAACTGTTTTTT. It encodes CASSVTGEKLFF. The whole variable domain, remainder taken from reference TRBV7-9 and TRBJ1-4, is DTGVSQNPRHKITKRGQNVTFRCDPISEHNRLYWYRQTLGQGPEFLTYFQNEAQLEKSRLLSDRFSAERPKGSFSTLEIQRTEQGDSAMYLCASSVTGEKLFFGSGTQLSVL.

The CDR3 here is CASSSDSQDEKLFF. CDR3 coding DNA: TGTGCCAGCAGCTCGGACAGTCAAGATGAAAAACTGTTTTTT. The chain recombines TRBV5-4 with TRBJ1-4; TRBD1 is a possible D gene (6 bases). Germline-derived CDR1 and CDR2 are SGHNT and YYREEE (reference sequence). Trimming removed 3 bases from V and 6 bases from J, with 12 bases in between. The CDR3 length is 14 residues.

The chain joins TRBV7-9 to TRBJ2-7; 7 nucleotides line up with TRBD1. The CDR3 is 14 residues long. From germline, CDR1 is SEHNR and CDR2 FQNEAQ (reference sequence). Trimming cost V 3 bases and J 0 bases; bases outside gene matches: 2. CDR3: CASSLTGRSYEQYF. In DNA, the CDR3 is TGTGCCAGCAGCTTGACAGGGCGCTCCTACGAGCAGTACTTC.